This T cell receptor (beta chain) emerged from a study of T cell repertoires in cytomegalovirus infection. Across the whole study: Public signatures in TCR beta pointed to CMV infection and matching HLA type. General study results and limits: HLA-C-restricted, CMV-specific TCR beta clonotypes were dominant ex vivo. Cumulated frequencies of public TCR beta families served to identify carriers of CMV plus the relevant HLA.

TCRdb used MiXCR to reprocess the reads, holding one entry per CDR3 protein. Of roughly 230,000 distinct CDR3 sequences listed, 9% to 15% are singletons. This clonotype was seen a handful of times. Its specificity is not known. CDR1 MNHNY and CDR2 SVGAGI come from the germline V gene (reference sequence). This CDR3 region has 13 residues. Trimming shortened V by 0 bases and J by 11 bases, and 13 bases separated the two germline ends. The sequence came from a human donor in good health (CMV status not recorded). Some clones in this sample may be carry-over from other donors' samples. The chain couples TRBV6-6 to TRBJ1-1, with D tentatively TRBD1 (5 bases). Source material: PBMCs. The CDR3 DNA follows: TGTGCCAGCAGTTACTCGCGGGGCCTTGGGGCTTTCTTT. Protein sequence: CASSYSRGLGAFF.